This entry lists 2 T cell receptor beta chains sequenced from one sample in a study of T cell responses to AZD1222 COVID-19 vaccine (dated by TCRdb to the early 2020s). The protocol used for the library was the immunoSEQ multiplex PCR assay. TCRdb carries this immuneACCESS record with in-frame sequences only. Its versions omit some clonotypes, under half of them owing to an unresolved V gene in the studies checked, with the rest unexplained. This sample gives 90,000 to 100,000 clones in total; about 88% of them show up just once. The ten largest clones add up to approximately 16% of the sample. In light of the paper, this sample's time point label describes: about 28 days (+/-7) after the second vaccine dose. This specimen consisted of peripheral blood, obtained 28 days after the second AZD1222 dose. These receptors were obtained from an adult who received the AZD1222 COVID-19 vaccine.

The CDR3 loop is CASSLEAGGTDREQFF. Here the CDR3 DNA reads TGCGCCAGCAGCTTGGAGGCGGGAGGAACAGACCGTGAGCAGTTCTTC. This chain links TRBV5-1 with TRBJ2-1; 8 bases align to TRBD2. Germline V lookup: CDR1 SGHRS, CDR2 YFSETQ. J gave up 9 bases and V 0 bases, and 11 bases lay outside the gene matches. The CDR3 totals 16 residues. The full variable domain, in which reference TRBV5-1 and TRBJ2-1 provide the parts outside the CDR3, is KAGVTQTPRYLIKTRGQQVTLSCSPISGHRSVSWYQQTPGQGLQFLFEYFSETQRNKGNFPGRFSGRQFSNSRSEMNVSTLELGDSALYLCASSLEAGGTDREQFFGPGTRLTVL.

This clone was found once. The gene calls are TRBV7-9 and TRBJ1-2; TRBD1 aligns across 8 bases. The CDR3 extends over 15 amino acids. V lost 5 bases and J lost 2; bases outside the gene matches: 7. CDR1 is SEHNR, CDR2 FQNEAQ, per germline (reference sequence). The CDR3 here is CASSQARTGNYGYTF. The CDR3 DNA follows: TGTGCCAGCAGCCAGGCCAGGACAGGGAACTATGGCTACACCTTC.